This note documents a single T cell receptor (beta chain) sequence. Antigen: not known. This sample was taken from a study of blood T cells in healthy people across ages. Findings and caveats of the study: Because donor CMV status was unknown, expanded clonotype changes were possibly confounded.

The CDR3 runs 15 residues. Germline-derived CDR1 and CDR2 are SEHNR and FQNEAQ (reference sequence). After removal of 1 base from V and 4 bases from J, the junction contained 5 bases not matched to a gene. Alongside a J-beta primer mix, a sample-barcoded 5' primer served in a second PCR lasting roughly 7 to 12 cycles. MiXCR, run by TCRdb on the 5' RACE reads, gives a single entry per CDR3 protein. The sample lists some 1.4 million distinct CDR3 sequences, roughly 45% occurring once. The chain has TRBV7-9 and TRBJ1-1; TRBD1 agrees at 8 bases. This TCR came from a young woman in good health. The sample taken for sequencing was blood. CDR3 protein: CASSLVTGGGTEAFF. CDR3 bases: TGTGCCAGCAGCTTAGTAACAGGGGGAGGCACTGAAGCTTTCTTT. The variable domain in full, with the rest retrieved from reference TRBV7-9 and TRBJ1-1, is DTGVSQNPRHKITKRGQNVTFRCDPISEHNRLYWYRQTLGQGPEFLTYFQNEAQLEKSRLLSDRFSAERPKGSFSTLEIQRTEQGDSAMYLCASSLVTGGGTEAFFGQGTRLTVV.